This record concerns one TCR beta chain sequence. Read sequence stops 3 residues before the CDR3 end, and the germline J gene provides the missing end. This record comes from a study of T cells in women clearing cervical HPV infection. The data were produced by immunoSEQ multiplex PCR, yet TCRdb's version contains in-frame clones alone and is incomplete. Here the sample table reports some 39,000 clones. The CDR3 contains 16 residues. J lost 4 bases, V lost 3 bases, and 11 bases had no gene match. CDR1 is LNHDA, CDR2 SQIVND, per germline (reference sequence). The source material was blood buffy coat. The source is a woman aged 18-70 years with a cervical HPV16 infection that either progressed to CIN3+ or cleared (not recorded which). This chain connects TRBV19 to TRBJ1-1, with 7 bases aligning to TRBD1. The CDR3 is CASSIVFRGHGTEAFF. The CDR3 bases that were read are TGTGCCAGTAGTATCGTATTTAGGGGGCACGGCACTGAA.